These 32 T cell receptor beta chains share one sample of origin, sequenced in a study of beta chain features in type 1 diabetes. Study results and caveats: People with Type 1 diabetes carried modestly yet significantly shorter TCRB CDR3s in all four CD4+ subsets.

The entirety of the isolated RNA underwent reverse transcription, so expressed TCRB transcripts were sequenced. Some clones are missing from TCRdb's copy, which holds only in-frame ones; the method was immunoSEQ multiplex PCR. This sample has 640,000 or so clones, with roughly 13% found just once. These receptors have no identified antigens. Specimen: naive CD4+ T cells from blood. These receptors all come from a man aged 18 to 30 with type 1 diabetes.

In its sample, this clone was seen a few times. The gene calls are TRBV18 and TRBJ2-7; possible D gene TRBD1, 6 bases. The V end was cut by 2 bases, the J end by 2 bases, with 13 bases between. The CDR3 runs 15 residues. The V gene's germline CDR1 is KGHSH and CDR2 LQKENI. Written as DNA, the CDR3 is TGTGCCAGCTCACCAATCCAGCCAGGGGCCTACGAGCAGTACTTC. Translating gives CASSPIQPGAYEQYF.

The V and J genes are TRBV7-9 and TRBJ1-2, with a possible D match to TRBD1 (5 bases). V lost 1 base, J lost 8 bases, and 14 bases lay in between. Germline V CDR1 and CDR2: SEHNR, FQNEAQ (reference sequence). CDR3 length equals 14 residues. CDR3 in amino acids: CASSLVERGTGYTF. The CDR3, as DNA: TGTGCCAGCAGCTTAGTGGAACGGGGGACGGGCTACACCTTC.

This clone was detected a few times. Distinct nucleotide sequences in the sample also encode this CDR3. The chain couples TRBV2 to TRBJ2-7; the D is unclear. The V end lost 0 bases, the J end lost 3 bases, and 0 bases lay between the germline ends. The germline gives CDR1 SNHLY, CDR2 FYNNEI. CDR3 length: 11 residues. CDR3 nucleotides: TGTGCCAGCAGTGAAGCCTACGAGCAGTACTTC. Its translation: CASSEAYEQYF.

DNA of the CDR3: TGCAGCGTGCTATCGGTTCAACTAGGAGCAGTAATGGGGGAGCAGTTCTTC. Translating it yields CSVLSVQLGAVMGEQFF. The gene calls are TRBV29-1 and TRBJ2-1, with a weak D call TRBD2 (5 bases). Germline values: CDR1 SQVTM, CDR2 ANQGSEA. Trimming removed 6 bases from V and 10 bases from J, with 31 bases in between. This CDR3 has 17 residues.

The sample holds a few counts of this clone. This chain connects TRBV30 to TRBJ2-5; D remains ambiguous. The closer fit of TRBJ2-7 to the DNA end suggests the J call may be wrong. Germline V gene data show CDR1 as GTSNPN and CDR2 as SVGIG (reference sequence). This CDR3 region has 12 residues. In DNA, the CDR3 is TGTGCCTGGAGTGTTGGTAGAGGCGAGCAGTACTTC. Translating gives CAWSVGRGEQYF.

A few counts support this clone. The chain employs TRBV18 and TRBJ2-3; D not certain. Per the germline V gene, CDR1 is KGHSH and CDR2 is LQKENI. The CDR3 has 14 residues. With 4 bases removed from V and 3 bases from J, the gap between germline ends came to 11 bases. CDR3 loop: CASSLSRVTDTQYF. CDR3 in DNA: TGTGCCAGCTCACTCTCAAGGGTAACAGATACGCAGTATTTT.

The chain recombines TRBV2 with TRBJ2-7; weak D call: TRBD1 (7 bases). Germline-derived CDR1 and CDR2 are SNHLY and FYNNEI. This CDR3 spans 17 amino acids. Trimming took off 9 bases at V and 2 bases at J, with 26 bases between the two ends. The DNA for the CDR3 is TGTGCCAGTACTCCCCTGCGGGGACAGACGAAAACCTACGAGCAGTACTTC. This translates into CASTPLRGQTKTYEQYF.

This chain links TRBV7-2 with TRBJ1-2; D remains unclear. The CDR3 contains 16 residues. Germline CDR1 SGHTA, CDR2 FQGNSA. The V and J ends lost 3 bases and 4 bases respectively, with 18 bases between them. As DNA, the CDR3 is TGTGCCAGCAGCTTCTCCGGGCTCGGGCTGACCTATGGCTACACCTTC. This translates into CASSFSGLGLTYGYTF.

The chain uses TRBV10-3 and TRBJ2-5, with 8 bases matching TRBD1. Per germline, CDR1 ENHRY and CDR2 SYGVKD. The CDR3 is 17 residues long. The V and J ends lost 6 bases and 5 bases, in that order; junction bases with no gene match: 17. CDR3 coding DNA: TGTGCCATCAGGCCCGGGACAGGAGTTTGGGAGAGGGAGACCCAGTACTTC. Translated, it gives CAIRPGTGVWERETQYF.

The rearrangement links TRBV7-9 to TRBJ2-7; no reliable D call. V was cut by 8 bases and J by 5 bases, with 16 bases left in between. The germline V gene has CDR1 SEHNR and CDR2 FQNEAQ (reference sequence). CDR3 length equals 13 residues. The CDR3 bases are TGTGCCAGCCACCCTTATCAAGGGAACGAGCAGTACTTC. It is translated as CASHPYQGNEQYF.

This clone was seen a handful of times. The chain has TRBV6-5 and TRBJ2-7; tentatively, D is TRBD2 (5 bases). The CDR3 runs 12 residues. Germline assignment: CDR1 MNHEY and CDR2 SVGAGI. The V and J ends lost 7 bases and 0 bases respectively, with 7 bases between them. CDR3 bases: TGTGCCAGCACCGGGGTCTCCTACGAGCAGTACTTC. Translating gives CASTGVSYEQYF.

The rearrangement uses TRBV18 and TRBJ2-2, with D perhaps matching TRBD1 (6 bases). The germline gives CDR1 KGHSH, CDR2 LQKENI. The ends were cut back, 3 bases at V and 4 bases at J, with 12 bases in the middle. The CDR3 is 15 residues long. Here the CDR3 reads CASSPLGQLTGELFF. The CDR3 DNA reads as TGTGCCAGCTCACCTCTGGGACAACTCACCGGGGAGCTGTTTTTT.

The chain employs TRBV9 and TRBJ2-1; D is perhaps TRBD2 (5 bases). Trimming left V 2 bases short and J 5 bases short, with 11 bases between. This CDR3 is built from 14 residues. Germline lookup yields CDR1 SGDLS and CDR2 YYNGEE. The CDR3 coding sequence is TGTGCCAGCAGCGTCCTCACTAGGGACAATGAGCAGTTCTTC. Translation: CASSVLTRDNEQFF.

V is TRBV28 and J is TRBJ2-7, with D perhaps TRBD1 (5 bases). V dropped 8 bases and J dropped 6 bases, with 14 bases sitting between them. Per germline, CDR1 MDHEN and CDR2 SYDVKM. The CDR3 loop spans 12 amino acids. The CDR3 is CASLTPGFEQYF. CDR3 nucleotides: TGTGCCAGCCTTACACCAGGGTTCGAGCAGTACTTC.

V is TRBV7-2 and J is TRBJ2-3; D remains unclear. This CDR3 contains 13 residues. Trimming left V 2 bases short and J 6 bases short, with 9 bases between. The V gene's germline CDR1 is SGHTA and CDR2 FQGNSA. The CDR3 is CASSLSRVDTQYF. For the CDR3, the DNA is TGTGCCAGCAGCTTAAGCCGGGTTGATACGCAGTATTTT.

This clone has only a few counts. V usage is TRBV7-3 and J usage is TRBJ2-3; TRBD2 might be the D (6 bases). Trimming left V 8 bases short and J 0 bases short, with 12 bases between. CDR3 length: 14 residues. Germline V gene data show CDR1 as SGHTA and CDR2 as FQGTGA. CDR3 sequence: CASAIAASTDTQYF. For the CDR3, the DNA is TGTGCCAGCGCGATAGCGGCTAGCACAGATACGCAGTATTTT.

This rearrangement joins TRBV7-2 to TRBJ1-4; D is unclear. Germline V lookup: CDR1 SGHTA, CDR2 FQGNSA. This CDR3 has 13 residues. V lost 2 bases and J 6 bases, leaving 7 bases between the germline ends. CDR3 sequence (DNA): TGTGCCAGCAGCTTATTGAGCGATGAAAAACTGTTTTTT. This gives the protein CASSLLSDEKLFF.

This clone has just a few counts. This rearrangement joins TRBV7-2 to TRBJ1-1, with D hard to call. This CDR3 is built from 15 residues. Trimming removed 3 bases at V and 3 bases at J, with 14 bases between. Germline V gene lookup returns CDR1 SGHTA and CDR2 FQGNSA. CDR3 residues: CASSFSRAGYTEAFF. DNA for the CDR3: TGTGCCAGCAGCTTCTCGCGCGCAGGTTACACTGAAGCTTTCTTT. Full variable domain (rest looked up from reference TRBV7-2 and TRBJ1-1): GAGVSQSPSNKVTEKGKDVELRCDPISGHTALYWYRQSLGQGLEFLIYFQGNSAPDKSGLPSDRFSAERTGGSVSTLTIQRTQQEDSAVYLCASSFSRAGYTEAFFGQGTRLTVV.

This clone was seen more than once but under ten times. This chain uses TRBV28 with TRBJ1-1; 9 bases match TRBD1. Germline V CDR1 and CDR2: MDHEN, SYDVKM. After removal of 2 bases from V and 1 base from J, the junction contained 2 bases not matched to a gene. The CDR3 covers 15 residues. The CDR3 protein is CASSLMGQGNTEAFF. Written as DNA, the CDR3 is TGTGCCAGCAGTTTAATGGGACAGGGGAACACTGAAGCTTTCTTT.

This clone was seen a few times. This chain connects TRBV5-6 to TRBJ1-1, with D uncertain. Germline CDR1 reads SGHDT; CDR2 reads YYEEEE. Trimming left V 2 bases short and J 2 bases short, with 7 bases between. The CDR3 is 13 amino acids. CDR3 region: CASSFNFNTEAFF. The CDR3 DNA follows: TGTGCCAGCAGCTTCAACTTTAACACTGAAGCTTTCTTT.

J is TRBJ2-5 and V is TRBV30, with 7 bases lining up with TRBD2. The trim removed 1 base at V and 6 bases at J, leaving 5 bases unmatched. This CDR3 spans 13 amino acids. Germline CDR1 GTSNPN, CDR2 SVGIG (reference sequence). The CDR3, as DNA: TGTGCCTGGAGTGGGGGCGGGAGCCAGACCCAGTACTTC. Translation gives CAWSGGGSQTQYF.

The CDR3 coding sequence is TGCGCCAGCAGCCAAGACGGGACCCGGGGCTCCTACAATGAGCAGTTCTTC. Residues: CASSQDGTRGSYNEQFF. The V and J genes are TRBV4-3 and TRBJ2-1; either TRBD1 or TRBD2 may supply D (5 bases each). The CDR3 consists of 17 residues. The germline gives CDR1 LGHNA, CDR2 YSLEER. The ends were cut back, 0 bases at V and 0 bases at J, with 12 bases in the middle.

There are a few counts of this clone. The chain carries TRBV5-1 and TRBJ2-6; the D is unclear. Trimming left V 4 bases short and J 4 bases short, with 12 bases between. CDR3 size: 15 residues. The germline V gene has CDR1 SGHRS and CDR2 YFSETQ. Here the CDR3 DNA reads TGCGCCAGCAGCCCCTGGGGTGACGGGGCCAACGTCCTGACTTTC. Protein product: CASSPWGDGANVLTF. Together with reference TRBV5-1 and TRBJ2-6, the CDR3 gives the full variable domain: KAGVTQTPRYLIKTRGQQVTLSCSPISGHRSVSWYQQTPGQGLQFLFEYFSETQRNKGNFPGRFSGRQFSNSRSEMNVSTLELGDSALYLCASSPWGDGANVLTFGAGSRLTVL.

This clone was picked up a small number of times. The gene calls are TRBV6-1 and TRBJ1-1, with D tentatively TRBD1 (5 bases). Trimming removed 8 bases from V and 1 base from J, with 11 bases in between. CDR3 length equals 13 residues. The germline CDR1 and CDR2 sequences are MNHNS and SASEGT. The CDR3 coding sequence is TGTGCCAGCCTCCTCGACAGGAACACTGAAGCTTTCTTT. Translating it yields CASLLDRNTEAFF.

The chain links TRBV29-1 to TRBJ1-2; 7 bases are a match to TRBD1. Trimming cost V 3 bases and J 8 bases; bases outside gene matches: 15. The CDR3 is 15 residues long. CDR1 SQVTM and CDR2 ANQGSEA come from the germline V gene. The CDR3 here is CSVDRETGFKGGYTF. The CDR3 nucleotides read TGCAGCGTTGATCGGGAGACAGGGTTTAAGGGGGGCTACACCTTC.

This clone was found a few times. In DNA form, the CDR3 reads TGTGCCATCAGTGAGCGTGGGACAGGGAGCTCCTACAATGAGCAGTTCTTC. Residues: CAISERGTGSSYNEQFF. V usage is TRBV10-3 and J usage is TRBJ2-1, with 9 positions matching TRBD1. The V segment lost 2 bases and the J segment 0 bases; nucleotides outside the gene matches: 5. Germline CDR1 is ENHRY and CDR2 is SYGVKD. The length of the CDR3 is 17 residues.

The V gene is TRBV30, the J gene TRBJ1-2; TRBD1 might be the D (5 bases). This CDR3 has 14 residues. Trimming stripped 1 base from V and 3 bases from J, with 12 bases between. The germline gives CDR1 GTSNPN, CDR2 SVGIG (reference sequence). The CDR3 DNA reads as TGTGCCTGGAGTGGGGGACGAGGCTACTATGGCTACACCTTC. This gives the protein CAWSGGRGYYGYTF.

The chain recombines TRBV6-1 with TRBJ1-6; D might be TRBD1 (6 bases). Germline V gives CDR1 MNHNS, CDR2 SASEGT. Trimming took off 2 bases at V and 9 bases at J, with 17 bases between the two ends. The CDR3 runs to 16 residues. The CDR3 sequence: CASSETTGRLGSPLHF. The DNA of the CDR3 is TGTGCCAGCAGTGAAACCACAGGGCGACTAGGTTCACCCCTCCACTTT.

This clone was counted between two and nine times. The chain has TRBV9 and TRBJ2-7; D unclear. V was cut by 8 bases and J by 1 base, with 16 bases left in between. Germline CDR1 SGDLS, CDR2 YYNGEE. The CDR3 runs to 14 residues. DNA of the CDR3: TGTGCCAGTGGACCCAACGATGTGTCCTACGAGCAGTACTTC. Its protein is CASGPNDVSYEQYF.

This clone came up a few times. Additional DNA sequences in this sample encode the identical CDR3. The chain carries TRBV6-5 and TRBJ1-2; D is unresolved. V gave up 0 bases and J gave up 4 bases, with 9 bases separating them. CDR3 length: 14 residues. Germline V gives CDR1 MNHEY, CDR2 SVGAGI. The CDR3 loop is CASSYSTGVYGYTF. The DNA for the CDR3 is TGTGCCAGCAGTTACTCGACCGGGGTCTATGGCTACACCTTC.

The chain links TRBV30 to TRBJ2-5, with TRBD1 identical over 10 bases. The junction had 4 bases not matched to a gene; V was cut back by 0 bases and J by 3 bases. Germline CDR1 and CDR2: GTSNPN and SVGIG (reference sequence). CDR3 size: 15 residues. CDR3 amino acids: CAWSVLGTGEETQYF. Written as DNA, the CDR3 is TGTGCCTGGAGTGTATTGGGGACAGGGGAAGAGACCCAGTACTTC. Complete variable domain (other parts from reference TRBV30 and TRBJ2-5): SQTIHQWPATLVQPVGSPLSLECTVEGTSNPNLYWYRQAAGRGLQLLFYSVGIGQISSEVPQNLSASRPQDRQFILSSKKLLLSDSGFYLCAWSVLGTGEETQYFGPGTRLLVL.

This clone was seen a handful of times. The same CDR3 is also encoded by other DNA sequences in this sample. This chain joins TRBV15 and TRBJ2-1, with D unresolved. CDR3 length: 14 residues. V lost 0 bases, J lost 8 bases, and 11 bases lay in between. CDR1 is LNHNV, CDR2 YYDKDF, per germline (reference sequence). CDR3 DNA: TGTGCCACCAGCAGAGACCTTTCTTCGGATGAGCAGTTCTTC. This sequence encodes CATSRDLSSDEQFF.